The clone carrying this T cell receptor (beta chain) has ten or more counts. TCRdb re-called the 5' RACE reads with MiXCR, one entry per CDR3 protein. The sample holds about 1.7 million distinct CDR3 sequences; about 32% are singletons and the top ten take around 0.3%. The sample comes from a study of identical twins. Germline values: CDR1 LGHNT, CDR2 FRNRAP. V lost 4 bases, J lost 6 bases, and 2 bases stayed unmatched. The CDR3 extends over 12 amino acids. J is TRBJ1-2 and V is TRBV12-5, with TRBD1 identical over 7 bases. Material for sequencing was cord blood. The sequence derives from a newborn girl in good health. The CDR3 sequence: CASGSGTDGYTF. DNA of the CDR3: TGTGCTAGTGGTTCCGGGACAGATGGCTACACCTTC.